This T cell receptor (beta chain) was sequenced in a study of T cell responses to AZD1222 COVID-19 vaccine. The repertoire was sequenced with immunoSEQ multiplex PCR; TCRdb's copy has only in-frame clones and lacks some. The sample lists about 120,000 clones; approximately 90% were seen once. V lost 3 bases and J 5 bases, leaving 12 bases between the germline ends. CDR1 SGHRS and CDR2 YFSETQ come from the germline V gene. The CDR3 has 13 residues. The clonotype comes from an adult in good health. Here the sequenced sample was peripheral blood, taken on day 0 of AZD1222 vaccination. The chain links TRBV5-1 to TRBJ2-7, with D possibly matching TRBD1 (6 bases). The CDR3 spells CASSSRTENEQYF. Here the CDR3 DNA reads TGCGCCAGCAGCTCAAGGACAGAAAACGAGCAGTACTTC.